A selection of T cell receptor beta chains follows, all from one sample in a study of blood T cell repertoires in COVID-19. The protocol was immunoSEQ multiplex PCR, while the TCRdb copy is restricted to in-frame clones and leaves out a portion. The sample lists about 310,000 clones; about 88% were seen once. Sequences were obtained from PBMCs or T cells enriched from blood (not recorded which). These receptors originate from a woman aged 35 to 49 who had recovered from COVID-19. The conserved cysteine and the conserved F or W are not part of the CDR3 here. A clone size is listed for some rows: how often the clone was seen (once, few, many), or a class if it is expanded.

abundance	j_gene	v_gene	CDR3aa
NA	TRBJ1-5	TRBV4-3	ASSQRGGSNQPQH
NA	TRBJ2-7	TRBV7-2	ASSLVGLAVYEQY
NA	TRBJ2-2	TRBV24-1	ATSDLRLAGSGELF
NA	TRBJ2-4	TRBV4-3	ASSQELAGASLAKNIQY
once	TRBJ1-3	TRBV4-1	ASSQDGFSGNTIY
NA	TRBJ1-6	TRBV7-8	ASALGGRETPLH
NA	TRBJ2-7	TRBV19	ASSIVGDTTTYEQY
NA	TRBJ2-3	TRBV20-1	SASFMGGAGDTQY
once	TRBJ1-1	TRBV27	ASKPGRVLANTEAF
NA	TRBJ1-2	TRBV19	ASSNRNLAINYGYT
NA	TRBJ1-6	TRBV4-3	ASSQEWGGNSPLH
NA	TRBJ1-3	TRBV16	ASSQSRGSLNTIY
NA	TRBJ2-7	TRBV4-3	ASSWVQGGDEQY